These T cell receptor beta chains were read from a single sample in a study of T-cell memory formation after mild COVID-19. In TCRdb, the 5' RACE reads were re-called with MiXCR into one record per CDR3 protein. The sample lists about 470,000 distinct CDR3 sequences, 25% occurring once. Material for sequencing was PBMCs or a T cell subset sorted from them (not recorded which). Every receptor here comes from an adult woman who had mild COVID-19 (a few samples of this study predate the infection). Cell type and time point are not known. CDR3s include the opening cysteine and the closing phenylalanine or tryptophan. D genes are given only for firm matches. Size values are once, few and many counts, or a class for expanded clones, and some rows have none.

>few|15|TRBV20-1|TRBD1|TRBJ1-5
TGCAGTGCTAGTCGGGGACAGAGTAGCAATCAGCCCCAGCATTTT
CSASRGQSSNQPQHF
>NA|17|TRBV12-3/TRBV12-4|NA|TRBJ2-5
TGTGCCAGCAGACCCCCCCGTTCTAGTAAGAAGAGGGAGACCCAGTACTTC
CASRPPRSSKKRETQYF
>few|11|TRBV6-2/TRBV6-3|NA|TRBJ2-7
TGTGCCAGCAGTTCCGGGACACCTCCCGACTTC
CASSSGTPPDF
>NA|14|TRBV30|TRBD2|TRBJ2-5
TGTGCCTGGAGTCTGGGGGGGAAACAAGAGACCCAGTACTTC
CAWSLGGKQETQYF
>NA|16|TRBV7-9|TRBD1|TRBJ2-2
TGTGCCAGCAGAATTCTGACAGGGGGCAAGTTCGGGGAGCTGTTTTTT
CASRILTGGKFGELFF
>NA|12|TRBV30|NA|TRBJ2-7
TGTGCCTGGAGTTTATCCGTGGGAGAGCAGTACTTC
CAWSLSVGEQYF
>NA|19|TRBV2|TRBD2|TRBJ2-2
TGTGCCAGCAGTGAAGTGGGGGCGCTAGCGGGAGTCTCGGCCGGGGAGCTGTTTTTT
CASSEVGALAGVSAGELFF
>few|15|TRBV29-1|TRBD2|TRBJ2-3
TGCAGCGTCGTTCTGGCGGGGGGAAGCACAGATACGCAGTATTTT
CSVVLAGGSTDTQYF
>NA|13|TRBV10-2|TRBD2|TRBJ2-1
TGCGCCAGCAGTGCGGGGGGGCGCAATGAGCAGTTCTTC
CASSAGGRNEQFF
>few|17|TRBV13|TRBD1|TRBJ2-1
TGTGCCAGCAGTCGAAGGCGGGACAGGATCGTCTACGATGAGCAGTTCTTC
CASSRRRDRIVYDEQFF
>few|15|TRBV7-2|NA|TRBJ2-5
TGTGCCAGCAGCTTAGGAGGGGTGGCGCAAGAGACCCAGTACTTC
CASSLGGVAQETQYF
>NA|17|TRBV20-1|TRBD1|TRBJ1-1
TGCAGTGCTAGAGTAAGGGGGACAGTCTTCCAGAGCACTGAAGCTTTCTTT
CSARVRGTVFQSTEAFF
>few|14|TRBV3-1|NA|TRBJ2-3
TGTGCCAGCAGCCAAGTGGGGTCGAGAGATACGCAGTATTTT
CASSQVGSRDTQYF
>few|15|TRBV3-1|NA|TRBJ2-4
TGTGCCAGCAGCCAAGATTGGACTGGCAAAAACATTCAGTACTTC
CASSQDWTGKNIQYF
>few|16|TRBV2|TRBD2|TRBJ2-5
TGTGCCAGCAGCCAGGGGACTAGCGGGAGAGGGGAGACCCAGTACTTC
CASSQGTSGRGETQYF
>NA|17|TRBV12-3/TRBV12-4|TRBD2|TRBJ2-2
TGTGCCAGCAGTTTTGGGGCCGGGACTAGCAATTTCGGGGAGCTGTTTTTT
CASSFGAGTSNFGELFF
>few|15|TRBV9|NA|TRBJ2-1
TGTGCCAGCAGCGCCTCCGGTCTACTCTACAATGAGCAGTTCTTC
CASSASGLLYNEQFF
>few|14|TRBV29-1|NA|TRBJ2-3
TGCAGCGTTAGCTGGAAAAGGCTCACAGATACGCAGTATTTT
CSVSWKRLTDTQYF
>NA|14|TRBV19|TRBD2|TRBJ2-7
TGTGCCAGTAGTTCTGAGACTAGCGGAGAAAGAAAGTACTTC
CASSSETSGERKYF
>NA|14|TRBV20-1|NA|TRBJ1-2
TGCAGTGCTTATGACAGCGGCCTTTCTTATGGCTACACCTTC
CSAYDSGLSYGYTF
>NA|13|TRBV2|NA|TRBJ1-6
TGTGCCAGCAGTGAACGGGATAATTCACCCCTCCACTTT
CASSERDNSPLHF
>few|15|TRBV15|NA|TRBJ2-7
TGTGCCACCAGCAGGGAGAAGAGTAGGGCCTACGAGCAGTACTTC
CATSREKSRAYEQYF
>NA|16|TRBV4-3|TRBD2|TRBJ2-1
TGCGCCAGCAGCTTCGGGACTAGCGGGGCCCACAATGAGCAGTTCTTC
CASSFGTSGAHNEQFF
>few|13|TRBV19|NA|TRBJ2-7
TGTGCCAGTAGTATCCCGGGGGAATACGAGCAGTACTTC
CASSIPGEYEQYF
>few|16|TRBV20-1|TRBD2|TRBJ2-7
TGCAGTGCTATTAACCCGGAGCGGGGGCGCGGGAACGAGCAGTACTTC
CSAINPERGRGNEQYF
>once|15|TRBV7-3|NA|TRBJ2-1
TGTGCCAGCAGCCATGGGGGGGCAGAATACAATGAGCAGTTCTTC
CASSHGGAEYNEQFF
>NA|19|TRBV7-2|TRBD2|TRBJ2-3
TGTGCCAGCAGCACCCGAGGGACTAGCGGGAGTCGGTTCACAGATACGCAGTATTTT
CASSTRGTSGSRFTDTQYF
>few|15|TRBV3-1|TRBD2|TRBJ2-1
TGTGCCAGCAGCCAAGTAGCGGGGGGAAGTAATGAGCAGTTCTTC
CASSQVAGGSNEQFF
>NA|16|TRBV6-2/TRBV6-3|TRBD2|TRBJ2-7
TGTGCCAGCAGTTACTCGGGGTGGGAGGGCCTCTACGAGCAGTACTTC
CASSYSGWEGLYEQYF
>NA|15|TRBV12-3/TRBV12-4|NA|TRBJ1-6
TGTGCCAGCAGACATGTCGGGGGGTATAATTCACCCCTCCACTTT
CASRHVGGYNSPLHF
>NA|14|TRBV3-1|NA|TRBJ2-7
TGTGCCTACAGGGGCGGCGGGAGAATGGGCGAGCAGTACTTC
CAYRGGGRMGEQYF
>NA|14|TRBV14|TRBD2|TRBJ2-1
TGTGCCAGCAGCCCCCGGGCTAGCGGGAATGAGCAGTTCTTC
CASSPRASGNEQFF
>many|15|TRBV5-1|TRBD2|TRBJ2-7
TGCGCCAGCAGCTTGGGCCCAGCGGGAACCTACGAGCAGTACTTC
CASSLGPAGTYEQYF
>NA|16|TRBV5-4|TRBD2|TRBJ2-1
TGTGCCAGCAGCTCCCACCCAGCGGGAGGGTACAATGAGCAGTTCTTC
CASSSHPAGGYNEQFF
>few|15|TRBV10-3|TRBD1|TRBJ2-5
TGTGCCATCAGTACAGGGGACACCTTCCAAGAGACCCAGTACTTC
CAISTGDTFQETQYF
>NA|15|TRBV5-1|NA|TRBJ2-3
TGCGCCAGCAGCCGTCAGGGGCCCTTCACAGATACGCAGTATTTT
CASSRQGPFTDTQYF
>NA|13|TRBV12-3/TRBV12-4|NA|TRBJ2-3
TGTGCCAGCACGGCAGTCCTTAGAGATACGCAGTATTTT
CASTAVLRDTQYF
>NA|13|TRBV20-1|TRBD1|TRBJ1-5
TGCAGTGCTAGATTGGGACAGAATCAGCCCCAGCATTTT
CSARLGQNQPQHF
>few|18|TRBV9|NA|TRBJ2-5
TGTGCCAGCAGCACCTCAGGGGCGGGGGTGATTTCGCGGGAGACCCAGTACTTC
CASSTSGAGVISRETQYF
>few|14|TRBV15|TRBD1|TRBJ2-7
TGTGCCACCAGCAGAGACAGGGGGCTCTACGAGCAGTACTTC
CATSRDRGLYEQYF
>NA|18|TRBV20-1|TRBD2|TRBJ2-5
TGCAGTGCTAGAGACTCCACTCCAGCGGGGGGATCTCAAGAGACCCAGTACTTC
CSARDSTPAGGSQETQYF
>NA|16|TRBV6-1|NA|TRBJ2-3
TGTGCCAGCAGTGAACCAGCCGGTGGGTACACAGATACGCAGTATTTT
CASSEPAGGYTDTQYF
>few|15|TRBV4-1|TRBD1|TRBJ1-1
TGCGCCAGCAGCCAAGGGGGACAGGGGAACACTGAAGCTTTCTTT
CASSQGGQGNTEAFF
>few|18|TRBV20-1|TRBD2|TRBJ2-1
TGCAGTGCTAGAGATAGGCGACTAGCGGGGGGGCTCTTCGATGAGCAGTTCTTC
CSARDRRLAGGLFDEQFF